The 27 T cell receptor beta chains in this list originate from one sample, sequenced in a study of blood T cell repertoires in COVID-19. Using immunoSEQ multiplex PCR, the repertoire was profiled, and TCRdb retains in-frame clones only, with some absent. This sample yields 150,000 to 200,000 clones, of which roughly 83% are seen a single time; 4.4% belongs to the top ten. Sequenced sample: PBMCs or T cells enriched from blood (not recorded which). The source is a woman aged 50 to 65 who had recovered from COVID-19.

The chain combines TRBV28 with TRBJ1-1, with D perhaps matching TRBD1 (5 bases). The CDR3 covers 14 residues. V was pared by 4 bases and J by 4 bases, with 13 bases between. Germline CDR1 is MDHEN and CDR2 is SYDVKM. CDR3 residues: CASSSLPGGTEAFF. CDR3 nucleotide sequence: TGTGCCAGCAGTTCCCTGCCGGGGGGCACTGAAGCTTTCTTT.

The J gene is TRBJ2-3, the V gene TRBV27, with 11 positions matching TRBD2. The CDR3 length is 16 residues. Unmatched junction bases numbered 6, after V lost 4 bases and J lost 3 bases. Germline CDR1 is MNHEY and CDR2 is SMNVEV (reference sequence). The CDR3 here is CASSWVAGGQTDTQYF. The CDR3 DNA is TGTGCCAGCAGTTGGGTAGCGGGGGGGCAGACAGATACGCAGTATTTT.

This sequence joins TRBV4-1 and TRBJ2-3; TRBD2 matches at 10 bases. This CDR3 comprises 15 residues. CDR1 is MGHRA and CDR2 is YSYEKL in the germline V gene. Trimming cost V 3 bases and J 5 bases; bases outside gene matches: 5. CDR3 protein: CASSHLAGAIDTQYF. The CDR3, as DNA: TGCGCCAGCAGCCACCTAGCGGGGGCGATAGATACGCAGTATTTT.

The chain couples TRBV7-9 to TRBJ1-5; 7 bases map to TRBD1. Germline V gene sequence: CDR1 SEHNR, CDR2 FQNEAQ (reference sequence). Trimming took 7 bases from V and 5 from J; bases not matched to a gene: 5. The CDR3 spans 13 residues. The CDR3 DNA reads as TGTGCCAGCACCAGGGGGGAGTATCAGCCCCAGCATTTT. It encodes CASTRGEYQPQHF. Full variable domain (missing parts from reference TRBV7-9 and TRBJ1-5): DTGVSQNPRHKITKRGQNVTFRCDPISEHNRLYWYRQTLGQGPEFLTYFQNEAQLEKSRLLSDRFSAERPKGSFSTLEIQRTEQGDSAMYLCASTRGEYQPQHFGDGTRLSIL.

The CDR3, as DNA: TGTGCCAGCAGTGATTCTGCAGCGGGTGTCTACACCTTC. Amino acid sequence: CASSDSAAGVYTF. V is TRBV6-1 and J is TRBJ1-2, with D unresolved. The CDR3 sequence is 13 residues long. Germline loops: CDR1 MNHNS, CDR2 SASEGT. V lost 3 bases, J lost 10 bases, and 15 bases lay in between.

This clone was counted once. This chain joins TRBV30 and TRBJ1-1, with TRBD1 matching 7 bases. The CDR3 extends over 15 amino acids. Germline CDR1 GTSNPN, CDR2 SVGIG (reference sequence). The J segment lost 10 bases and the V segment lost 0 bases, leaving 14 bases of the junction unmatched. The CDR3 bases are TGTGCCTGGAGTGTCATTAGGACAGGTTTCTCCGGAGCTTTCTTT. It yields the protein CAWSVIRTGFSGAFF.

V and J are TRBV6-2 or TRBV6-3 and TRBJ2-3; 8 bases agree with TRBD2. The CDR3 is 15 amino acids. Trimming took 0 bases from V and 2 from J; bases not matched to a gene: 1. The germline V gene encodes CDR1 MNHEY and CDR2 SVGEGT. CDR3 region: CASSYSGLVTDTQYF. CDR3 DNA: TGTGCCAGCAGTTACTCGGGACTAGTCACAGATACGCAGTATTTT.

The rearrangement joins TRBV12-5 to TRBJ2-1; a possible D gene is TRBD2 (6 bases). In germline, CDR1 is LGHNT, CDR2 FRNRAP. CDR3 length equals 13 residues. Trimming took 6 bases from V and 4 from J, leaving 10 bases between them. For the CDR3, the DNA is TGTGCTAGTGGGCGGGGTACGTACAATGAGCAGTTCTTC. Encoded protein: CASGRGTYNEQFF.

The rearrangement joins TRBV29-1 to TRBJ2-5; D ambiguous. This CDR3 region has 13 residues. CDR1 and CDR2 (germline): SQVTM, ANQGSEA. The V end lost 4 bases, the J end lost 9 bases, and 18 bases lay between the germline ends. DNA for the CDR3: TGCAGCGTTGTAACAGCCAGTGGGTGGGCCCAGTACTTC. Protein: CSVVTASGWAQYF.

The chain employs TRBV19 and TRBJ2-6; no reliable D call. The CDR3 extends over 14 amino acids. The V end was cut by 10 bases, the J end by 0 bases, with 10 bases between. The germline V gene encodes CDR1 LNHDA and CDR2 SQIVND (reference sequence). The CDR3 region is CATAQTSGANVLTF. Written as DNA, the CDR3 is TGTGCCACCGCACAAACCTCTGGGGCCAACGTCCTGACTTTC.

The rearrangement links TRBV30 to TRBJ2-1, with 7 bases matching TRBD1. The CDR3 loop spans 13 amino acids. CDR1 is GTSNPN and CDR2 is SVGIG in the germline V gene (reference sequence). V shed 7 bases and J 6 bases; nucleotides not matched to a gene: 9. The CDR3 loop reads CASGQSMGNEQFF. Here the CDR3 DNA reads TGTGCCTCGGGACAGTCAATGGGCAATGAGCAGTTCTTC.

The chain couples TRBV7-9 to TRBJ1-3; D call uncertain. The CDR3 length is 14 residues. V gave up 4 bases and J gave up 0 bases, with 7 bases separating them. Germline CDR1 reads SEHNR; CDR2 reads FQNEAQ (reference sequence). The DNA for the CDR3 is TGTGCCAGCAGCTCCTATTCCTCTGGAAACACCATATATTTT. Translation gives CASSSYSSGNTIYF.

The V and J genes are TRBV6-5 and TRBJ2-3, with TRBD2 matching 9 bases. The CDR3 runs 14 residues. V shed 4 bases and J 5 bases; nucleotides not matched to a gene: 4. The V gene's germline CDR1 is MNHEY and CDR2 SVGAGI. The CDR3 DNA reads TGTGCCAGCAGTTCGGCGGGAGGGTTAGATACGCAGTATTTT. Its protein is CASSSAGGLDTQYF.

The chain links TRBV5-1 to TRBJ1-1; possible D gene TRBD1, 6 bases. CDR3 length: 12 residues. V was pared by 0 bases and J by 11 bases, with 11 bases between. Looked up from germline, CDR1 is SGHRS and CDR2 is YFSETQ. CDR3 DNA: TGCGCCAGCAGCTTGGCCGGGCAGGGGGCTTTCTTT. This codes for CASSLAGQGAFF.

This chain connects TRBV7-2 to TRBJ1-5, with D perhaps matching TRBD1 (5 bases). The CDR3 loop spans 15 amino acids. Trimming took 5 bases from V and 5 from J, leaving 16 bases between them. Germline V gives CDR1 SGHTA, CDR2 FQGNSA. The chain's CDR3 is CASSPWVTVDQPQHF. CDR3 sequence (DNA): TGTGCCAGCAGCCCGTGGGTGACAGTTGATCAGCCCCAGCATTTT.

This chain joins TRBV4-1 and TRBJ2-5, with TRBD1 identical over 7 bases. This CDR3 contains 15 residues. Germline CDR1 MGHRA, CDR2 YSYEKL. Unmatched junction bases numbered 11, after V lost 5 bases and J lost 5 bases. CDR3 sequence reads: CASSSRIGRGETQYF. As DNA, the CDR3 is TGCGCCAGCAGCTCAAGGATTGGCAGGGGGGAGACCCAGTACTTC.

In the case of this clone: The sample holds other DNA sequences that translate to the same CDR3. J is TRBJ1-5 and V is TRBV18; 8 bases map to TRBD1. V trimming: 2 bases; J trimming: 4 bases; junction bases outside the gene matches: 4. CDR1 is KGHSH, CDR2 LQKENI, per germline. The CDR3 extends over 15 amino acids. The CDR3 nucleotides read TGTGCCAGCTCACCAGGACAGGGCGGGAATCAGCCCCAGCATTTT. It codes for CASSPGQGGNQPQHF.

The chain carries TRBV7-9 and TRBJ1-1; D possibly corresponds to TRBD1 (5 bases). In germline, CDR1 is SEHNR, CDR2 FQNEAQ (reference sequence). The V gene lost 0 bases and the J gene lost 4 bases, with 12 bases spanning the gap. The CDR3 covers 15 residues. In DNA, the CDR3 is TGTGCCAGCAGCTTAGCGGGGGGAGGAGGCACTGAAGCTTTCTTT. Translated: CASSLAGGGGTEAFF.

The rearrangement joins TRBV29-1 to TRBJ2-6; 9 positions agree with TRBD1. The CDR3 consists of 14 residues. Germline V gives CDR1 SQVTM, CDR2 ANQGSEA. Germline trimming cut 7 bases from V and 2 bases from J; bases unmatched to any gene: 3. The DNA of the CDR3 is TGCAGCGCCCGGACAGGGGCTGGGGCCAACGTCCTGACTTTC. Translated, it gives CSARTGAGANVLTF. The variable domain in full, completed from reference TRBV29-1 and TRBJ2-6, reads SAVISQKPSRDICQRGTSLTIQCQVDSQVTMMFWYRQQPGQSLTLIATANQGSEATYESGFVIDKFPISRPNLTFSTLTVSNMSPEDSSIYLCSARTGAGANVLTFGAGSRLTVL.

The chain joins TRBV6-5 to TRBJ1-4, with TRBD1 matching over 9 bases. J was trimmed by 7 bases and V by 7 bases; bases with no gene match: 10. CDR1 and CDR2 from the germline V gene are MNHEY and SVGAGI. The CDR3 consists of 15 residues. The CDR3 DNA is TGTGCCAGCATGGTCTACAGGGGGCCGATTGAAAAACTGTTTTTT. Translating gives CASMVYRGPIEKLFF.

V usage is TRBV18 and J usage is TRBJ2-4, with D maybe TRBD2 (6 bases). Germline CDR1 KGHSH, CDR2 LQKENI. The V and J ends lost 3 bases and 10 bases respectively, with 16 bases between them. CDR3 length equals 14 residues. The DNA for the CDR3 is TGTGCCAGCTCACCCCTAACCGGGACTGATATTCAGTACTTC. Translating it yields CASSPLTGTDIQYF.

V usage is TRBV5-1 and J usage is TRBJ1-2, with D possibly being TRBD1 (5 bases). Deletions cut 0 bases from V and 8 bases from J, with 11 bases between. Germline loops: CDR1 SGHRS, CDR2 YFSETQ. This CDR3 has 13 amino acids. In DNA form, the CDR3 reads TGCGCCAGCAGCTTGGAGGGGAGGGAAGGCTACACCTTC. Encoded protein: CASSLEGREGYTF. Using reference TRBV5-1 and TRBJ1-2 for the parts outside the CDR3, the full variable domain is KAGVTQTPRYLIKTRGQQVTLSCSPISGHRSVSWYQQTPGQGLQFLFEYFSETQRNKGNFPGRFSGRQFSNSRSEMNVSTLELGDSALYLCASSLEGREGYTFGSGTRLTVV.

The CDR3 DNA follows: TGTGCCAGCAGTGTGTCCGGGATTCAGAACACTGAAGCTTTCTTT. Residues: CASSVSGIQNTEAFF. The chain links TRBV2 to TRBJ1-1; no firm D call. The germline CDR1 and CDR2 sequences are SNHLY and FYNNEI. Trimming cost V 4 bases and J 1 base, with 13 bases left between them. CDR3 length: 15 amino acids.

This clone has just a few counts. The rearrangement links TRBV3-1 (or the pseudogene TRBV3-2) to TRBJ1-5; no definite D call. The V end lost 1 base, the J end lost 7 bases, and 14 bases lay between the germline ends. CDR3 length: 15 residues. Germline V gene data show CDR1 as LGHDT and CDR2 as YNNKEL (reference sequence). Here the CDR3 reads CASSQGASPVQPQHF. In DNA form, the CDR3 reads TGTGCCAGCAGCCAAGGCGCCTCACCCGTGCAGCCCCAGCATTTT.

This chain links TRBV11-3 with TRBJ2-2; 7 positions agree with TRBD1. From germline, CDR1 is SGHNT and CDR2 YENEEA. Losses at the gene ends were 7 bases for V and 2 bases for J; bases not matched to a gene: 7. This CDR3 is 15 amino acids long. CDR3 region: CASTKTGVNTGELFF. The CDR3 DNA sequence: TGTGCCAGCACAAAAACAGGGGTTAACACCGGGGAGCTGTTTTTT.

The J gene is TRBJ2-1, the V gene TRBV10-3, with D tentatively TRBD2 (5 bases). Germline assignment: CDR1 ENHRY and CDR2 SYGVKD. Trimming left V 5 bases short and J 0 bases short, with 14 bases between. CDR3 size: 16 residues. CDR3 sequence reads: CAISRLTRISYNEQFF. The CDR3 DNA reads TGTGCCATCAGTCGACTTACTAGGATCTCCTACAATGAGCAGTTCTTC.

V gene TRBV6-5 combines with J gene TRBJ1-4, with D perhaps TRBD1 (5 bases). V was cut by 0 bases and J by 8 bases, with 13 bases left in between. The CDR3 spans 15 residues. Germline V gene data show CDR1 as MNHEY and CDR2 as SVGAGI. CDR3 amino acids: CASSYSGTIGEKLFF. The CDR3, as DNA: TGTGCCAGCAGTTACTCGGGGACTATAGGAGAAAAACTGTTTTTT.